The 30 T cell receptor beta chains below all came from one sample that was sequenced in a study of OX40 agonist ivuxolimab in advanced cancers. This table comes from immunoSEQ multiplex PCR, and its TCRdb copy is limited to in-frame clones, with some not included. The sample consists of about 68,000 clones, 65% to 90% of them appearing once. The sequences come from CD4+ or CD8+ T cells sorted from blood, collected in a trial of the OX40 agonist ivuxolimab. These receptors all come from an adult with an advanced solid tumor such as melanoma, head and neck, liver or kidney cancer.

This clone showed up just a few times. The chain links TRBV29-1 to TRBJ2-1; D tentatively reads TRBD1 or TRBD2 (5 bases each). Germline CDR1 is SQVTM and CDR2 is ANQGSEA. This CDR3 is built from 14 residues. Trimming cost V 5 bases and J 7 bases, with 18 bases left between them. The CDR3 coding sequence is TGCAGCGTTACCGGGACCGCTAAAAAGAATGAGCAGTTCTTC. This gives the protein CSVTGTAKKNEQFF.

V gene TRBV7-8 combines with J gene TRBJ2-7, with D possibly matching TRBD2 (5 bases). The CDR3 sequence is 13 residues long. Germline V gives CDR1 SGHVS, CDR2 FQNEAQ. V was pared by 5 bases and J by 6 bases, with 14 bases between. The DNA of the CDR3 is TGTGCCAGCAGCCCCGGGAATCGCTTCGAGCAGTACTTC. It translates to CASSPGNRFEQYF.

This sequence joins TRBV29-1 and TRBJ1-3; D remains ambiguous. Germline V lookup: CDR1 SQVTM, CDR2 ANQGSEA. The CDR3 totals 13 residues. Trimming took off 4 bases at V and 2 bases at J, with 9 bases between the two ends. The CDR3, as DNA: TGCAGCGTTGGGCCTAGGGCTGGAAACACCATATATTTT. The encoded protein is CSVGPRAGNTIYF.

CDR3 nucleotide sequence: TGTGCCAGCGGGAGTGGGGCGGGACCCCAGCATTTT. The encoded protein is CASGSGAGPQHF. The gene calls are TRBV5-4 and TRBJ1-5; a weak D match, TRBD1 (5 bases). The CDR3 spans 12 residues. Germline CDR1 reads SGHNT; CDR2 reads YYREEE (reference sequence). The V gene lost 7 bases and the J gene lost 10 bases, with 15 bases spanning the gap.

In nucleotides, the CDR3 is TGTGCCAGCAGTGCCCAGATGAACACTGAAGCTTTCTTT. This encodes CASSAQMNTEAFF. V usage is TRBV2 and J usage is TRBJ1-1; unclear D gene. CDR1 is SNHLY, CDR2 FYNNEI, per germline. V was clipped by 4 bases and J by 0 bases, with 6 bases between them. The CDR3 covers 13 residues. Using reference TRBV2 and TRBJ1-1 for the parts outside the CDR3, the full variable domain is EPEVTQTPSHQVTQMGQEVILRCVPISNHLYFYWYRQILGQKVEFLVSFYNNEISEKSEIFDDQFSVERPDGSNFTLKIRSTKLEDSAMYFCASSAQMNTEAFFGQGTRLTVV.

V usage is TRBV10-3 and J usage is TRBJ1-2; 11 bases are shared with TRBD1. V gave up 2 bases and J gave up 8 bases; unmatched junction bases: 7. This CDR3 has 15 residues. CDR1 is ENHRY, CDR2 SYGVKD, per germline. CDR3 sequence (DNA): TGTGCCATCAGTGAGCAGGACAGGGGGCGTCAAGGCTACACCTTC. Translating gives CAISEQDRGRQGYTF.

A few counts support this clone. The chain employs TRBV6-5 and TRBJ2-7, with a tentative D call TRBD1 (5 bases). Germline V lookup: CDR1 MNHEY, CDR2 SVGAGI. CDR3 length: 14 residues. Trimming removed 2 bases at V and 2 bases at J, with 10 bases between. As DNA, the CDR3 is TGTGCCAGCAGTTACCAGGGTGATACCTACGAGCAGTACTTC. Translating gives CASSYQGDTYEQYF.

This rearrangement joins TRBV18 to TRBJ1-3; 9 positions agree with TRBD1. This CDR3 comprises 14 residues. J lost 5 bases, V lost 6 bases, and 5 bases had no gene match. The germline gives CDR1 KGHSH, CDR2 LQKENI. The CDR3 DNA reads as TGTGCCAGCTCCCGGACAGGGGTGAGAAACACCATATATTTT. Translating it yields CASSRTGVRNTIYF.

Here the CDR3 DNA reads TGTGCCAGTAGTTACCTAGGACGGCTGAGCTCCTACAATGAGCAGTTCTTC. This gives the protein CASSYLGRLSSYNEQFF. The gene calls are TRBV19 and TRBJ2-1, with D unclear. The CDR3 has 17 residues. V lost 5 bases to trimming and J lost 0 bases, with 17 bases between them. The germline V gene encodes CDR1 LNHDA and CDR2 SQIVND (reference sequence).

The rearrangement links TRBV9 to TRBJ1-2; D gene ambiguous. This CDR3 region has 15 residues. Trimming took 0 bases from V and 0 from J, leaving 9 bases between them. Germline-derived CDR1 and CDR2 are SGDLS and YYNGEE. For the CDR3, the DNA is TGTGCCAGCAGCGTAGCCGGTCAGTCTAACTATGGCTACACCTTC. Translated, it gives CASSVAGQSNYGYTF.

This clone was picked up a small number of times. This chain joins TRBV2 and TRBJ2-7; D ambiguous. The CDR3 length is 12 residues. From germline, CDR1 is SNHLY and CDR2 FYNNEI. The V and J ends lost 6 bases and 4 bases respectively, with 10 bases between them. CDR3 sequence (DNA): TGTGCCAGCAGAAGAGCCTTATACGAGCAGTACTTC. It codes for CASRRALYEQYF.

This chain links TRBV27 with TRBJ1-6; 7 positions match TRBD1. V shed 5 bases and J 0 bases; nucleotides not matched to a gene: 10. Looked up from germline, CDR1 is MNHEY and CDR2 is SMNVEV (reference sequence). This CDR3 spans 18 amino acids. The CDR3 is CASSTRQQGSSYNSPLHF. For the CDR3, the DNA is TGTGCCAGCAGTACCCGACAACAGGGGAGCTCCTATAATTCACCCCTCCACTTT.

The table lists this clone with a few counts. The chain combines TRBV28 with TRBJ2-7; the match to TRBD1 covers 11 bases. Germline V lookup: CDR1 MDHEN, CDR2 SYDVKM. Germline trimming cut 5 bases from V and 3 bases from J; bases unmatched to any gene: 3. The CDR3 consists of 14 residues. Written as DNA, the CDR3 is TGTGCCAGCAGTAGGACAGGGGGCGGCTACGAGCAGTACTTC. Encoded protein: CASSRTGGGYEQYF.

The V gene is TRBV5-4, the J gene TRBJ1-5, with 8 bases lining up with TRBD1. The V gene's germline CDR1 is SGHNT and CDR2 YYREEE (reference sequence). This CDR3 is built from 16 residues. The V gene end was trimmed by 0 bases and the J gene end by 3 bases; junction bases not matched to a gene: 5. The CDR3 reads CASSLDRGAANQPQHF. CDR3 bases: TGTGCCAGCAGCTTGGACAGGGGGGCGGCCAATCAGCCCCAGCATTTT. Looking up the rest from reference TRBV5-4 and TRBJ1-5 gives the full variable domain: ETGVTQSPTHLIKTRGQQVTLRCSSQSGHNTVSWYQQALGQGPQFIFQYYREEENGRGNFPPRFSGLQFPNYSSELNVNALELDDSALYLCASSLDRGAANQPQHFGDGTRLSIL.

The chain has TRBV6-1 and TRBJ1-4; TRBD1 aligns across 10 bases. Per germline, CDR1 MNHNS and CDR2 SASEGT. The junction had 12 bases not matched to a gene; V was cut back by 10 bases and J by 7 bases. The CDR3 spans 15 residues. DNA of the CDR3: TGTGCCACCGACAGGGGGCTTGGGGTTGGTGAAAAACTGTTTTTT. Translation gives CATDRGLGVGEKLFF.

The rearrangement joins TRBV18 to TRBJ1-2; TRBD1 might be the D (6 bases). CDR3 size: 15 residues. Trimming pared 2 bases from V and 6 bases from J, leaving 16 bases between. Germline CDR1 reads KGHSH; CDR2 reads LQKENI. In DNA, the CDR3 is TGTGCCAGCTCACCAGTTCGGGGGCTCGGGGATGGCTACACCTTC. Encoded protein: CASSPVRGLGDGYTF. The whole variable domain, filled in from reference TRBV18 and TRBJ1-2, reads NAGVMQNPRHLVRRRGQEARLRCSPMKGHSHVYWYRQLPEEGLKFMVYLQKENIIDESGMPKERFSAEFPKEGPSILRIQQVVRGDSAAYFCASSPVRGLGDGYTFGSGTRLTVV.

The chain links TRBV30 to TRBJ1-6, with 7 bases fitting TRBD1. The CDR3 is 14 residues long. The germline V gene encodes CDR1 GTSNPN and CDR2 SVGIG (reference sequence). The J segment lost 5 bases and the V segment lost 7 bases, leaving 8 bases of the junction unmatched. The chain's CDR3 is CALMTGTNNSPLHF. The CDR3 bases are TGTGCCTTAATGACAGGGACCAATAATTCACCCCTCCACTTT.

The chain carries TRBV6-1 and TRBJ1-1; D might be TRBD1 (5 bases). This CDR3 comprises 11 residues. Germline V CDR1 and CDR2: MNHNS, SASEGT. The ends were cut back, 6 bases at V and 10 bases at J, with 12 bases in the middle. CDR3 sequence: CASSSWRGAFF. The CDR3 DNA sequence: TGTGCCAGCAGCTCATGGAGGGGAGCTTTCTTT.

This clone was seen more than once but under ten times. The chain carries TRBV19 and TRBJ2-2, with a weak D call TRBD2 (6 bases). Trimming stripped 3 bases from V and 6 bases from J, with 11 bases between. This CDR3 comprises 14 residues. CDR1 is LNHDA and CDR2 is SQIVND in the germline V gene (reference sequence). Written as DNA, the CDR3 is TGTGCCAGTAGTATTCGGAGGGGCCCCGGGGAGCTGTTTTTT. Amino acid sequence: CASSIRRGPGELFF.

This clone was seen only a few times. This chain uses TRBV7-8 with TRBJ1-2, with D tentatively TRBD1 (6 bases). The CDR3 runs 18 residues. The ends were cut back, 1 base at V and 4 bases at J, with 22 bases in the middle. The germline V gene encodes CDR1 SGHVS and CDR2 FQNEAQ. The CDR3 spells CASSLVPPGAGRSYGYTF. In DNA, the CDR3 is TGTGCCAGCAGCTTAGTCCCCCCGGGGGCCGGACGGAGCTATGGCTACACCTTC.

The genes are TRBV28 and TRBJ2-7; 7 bases fit TRBD2. J gave up 1 base and V 3 bases, and 9 bases lay outside the gene matches. This CDR3 region has 16 residues. Germline CDR1 MDHEN, CDR2 SYDVKM. CDR3 region: CASSLGRAQVSYEQYF. The CDR3, as DNA: TGTGCCAGCAGTTTGGGGAGGGCACAAGTTTCCTACGAGCAGTACTTC.

The chain has TRBV6-5 and TRBJ2-7, with TRBD1 matching over 12 bases. The CDR3 loop spans 14 amino acids. Germline lookup yields CDR1 MNHEY and CDR2 SVGAGI. The trim removed 6 bases at V and 5 bases at J, leaving 5 bases unmatched. The CDR3 here is CASRSGTGGHEQYF. In nucleotides, the CDR3 is TGTGCCAGCAGGTCCGGGACAGGGGGCCACGAGCAGTACTTC.

This clone was seen a few times. CDR3 bases: TGTGCCAGCAGTTACTCCGTGGAGGAAGGAAAACTGTTTTTT. Its protein is CASSYSVEEGKLFF. The V gene is TRBV6-6, the J gene TRBJ1-4, with no clear D. The CDR3 spans 14 residues. The germline V gene encodes CDR1 MNHNY and CDR2 SVGAGI (reference sequence). The germline V and J ends were trimmed by 0 bases and 10 bases, with 12 bases remaining between them.

The chain combines TRBV7-6 with TRBJ1-5, with 11 bases matching TRBD1. Germline assignment: CDR1 SGHVS and CDR2 FNYEAQ. The CDR3 extends over 16 amino acids. V dropped 5 bases and J dropped 0; count of bases not matched to a gene: 3. The CDR3 bases are TGTGCCAGCAGCGGGACAGGGGGTTATAGCAATCAGCCCCAGCATTTT. Translation: CASSGTGGYSNQPQHF.

This rearrangement joins TRBV4-2 to TRBJ1-2, with 9 bases fitting TRBD1. The CDR3 runs 13 residues. Germline loops: CDR1 LGHNA, CDR2 YNFKEQ. V lost 4 bases to trimming and J lost 6 bases; unmatched junction nucleotides: 3. The CDR3 region has the DNA TGTGCCAGCAGCCTCCGGACAGGGGATGGCTACACCTTC. Translated, it gives CASSLRTGDGYTF.

The chain uses TRBV30 and TRBJ1-1, with D possibly matching TRBD1 (5 bases). The CDR3 has 16 residues. Germline V gene data show CDR1 as GTSNPN and CDR2 as SVGIG (reference sequence). Trimming took off 0 bases at V and 2 bases at J, with 16 bases between the two ends. The DNA for the CDR3 is TGTGCCTGGAGTGTAATTAAAGGGGACGCAAACACTGAAGCTTTCTTT. Translation: CAWSVIKGDANTEAFF.

This clone was seen a handful of times. The gene calls are TRBV6-1 and TRBJ2-2; TRBD1 might be the D (5 bases). CDR1 is MNHNS, CDR2 SASEGT, per germline. There are 15 residues in the CDR3. Trimming left V 11 bases short and J 4 bases short, with 20 bases between. In nucleotides, the CDR3 is TGTGCCGCCCCCAGATCAGGGATTAGCACCGGGGAGCTGTTTTTT. This encodes CAAPRSGISTGELFF.

The chain couples TRBV11-1 to TRBJ1-2, with TRBD1 matching over 12 bases. Germline lookup yields CDR1 SGHAT and CDR2 FQDESV (reference sequence). The CDR3 covers 17 residues. Trimming cost V 5 bases and J 6 bases; bases outside gene matches: 13. In DNA, the CDR3 is TGTGCCAGCAGCCCCGGGACAGGGGGCTCGGGAGAACATGGCTACACCTTC. Translated, it gives CASSPGTGGSGEHGYTF. Drawing the rest from reference TRBV11-1 and TRBJ1-2, the complete variable domain is EAEVAQSPRYKITEKSQAVAFWCDPISGHATLYWYRQILGQGPELLVQFQDESVVDDSQLPKDRFSAERLKGVDSTLKIQPAELGDSAMYLCASSPGTGGSGEHGYTFGSGTRLTVV.

The chain links TRBV7-2 to TRBJ2-5, with TRBD2 matching over 8 bases. Germline V gene sequence: CDR1 SGHTA, CDR2 FQGNSA. The trim removed 0 bases at V and 2 bases at J, leaving 5 bases unmatched. The CDR3 has 16 residues. The CDR3 sequence is CASSLAVAGPQETQYF. The CDR3 coding sequence is TGTGCCAGCAGCTTAGCGGTAGCGGGGCCGCAAGAGACCCAGTACTTC.

The chain carries TRBV6-1 and TRBJ2-7; D is unclear. The CDR3 runs 13 residues. Trimming left V 7 bases short and J 0 bases short, with 10 bases between. Germline CDR1 is MNHNS and CDR2 is SASEGT. CDR3 bases: TGTGCCAGCACCCAGAACCCCTCCTACGAGCAGTACTTC. This sequence encodes CASTQNPSYEQYF.